One TCR beta chain is described in this entry. The data originate from a study of blood T cell repertoires in COVID-19. Study-wide background: The United States, Italy and Spain supplied acute and convalescent COVID-19 samples. PBMCs, B-cell-depleted T cells, or T cells provided the cDNA or gDNA that made up the material.

In the original workflow: Using reference gene primer amplification, nucleated cell counts were estimated. This table comes from immunoSEQ multiplex PCR, and its TCRdb copy is limited to in-frame clones, with some not included. That table furnishes V, J and clone size, whereas the DNA furnished D and trimming. The sample has 93,000 or so clones, roughly 89% seen once. The sequence came from a woman aged 80 or older in a cohort sampled during active COVID-19. Sequences were obtained from peripheral blood.

CDR3 in amino acids: CASSEQRNQPQHF. CDR3 in DNA: TGTGCCAGCAGTGAACAGCGAAATCAGCCCCAGCATTTT. This sequence joins TRBV6-1 and TRBJ1-5; D gene unclear. The CDR3 length is 13 residues. Germline V CDR1 and CDR2: MNHNS, SASEGT. V was clipped by 2 bases and J by 4 bases, with 6 bases between them.